This T cell receptor (beta chain) was found in a study of T cell repertoires in cytomegalovirus infection. General observations from the study: The ex vivo response was dominated by HLA-C-restricted CMV-specific TCR beta clonotypes.

TCRdb processed the reads anew with MiXCR; each CDR3 protein has one entry. The data hold fewer than 300,000 distinct CDR3 sequences, with roughly 24% observed a single time. Looked up from germline, CDR1 is DFQATT and CDR2 is SNEGSKA (reference sequence). The CDR3 extends over 13 amino acids. V lost 0 bases, J lost 8 bases, and 13 bases lay in between. This clonotype occurred a few times. Its antigen remains unknown. This clonotype was sampled from a human donor in good health (CMV status not recorded). Some clones in this sample may be carry-over from other donors' samples. The sequenced sample was PBMCs. The chain couples TRBV20-1 to TRBJ1-2; possible D gene TRBD1, 5 bases. The CDR3 region is CSARDPTGFGYTF. CDR3 sequence (DNA): TGCAGTGCTAGAGACCCAACAGGTTTCGGCTACACCTTC.